The 8 T cell receptor beta chains presented below share a single source sample, sequenced in a study of T cells in Graves' hyperthyroidism and ophthalmopathy. From RNA transcripts, TCR beta CDR3 regions were amplified. The HTBI primer set drove a first-round RT-PCR of the TCR CDR3. Each CDR3 protein gets one entry after TCRdb re-called the multiplex PCR reads with MiXCR. The sample consists of over 450,000 distinct CDR3 sequences, 17% of them appearing once. The source material was blood. These receptors all stem from a woman aged 18-29 years with Graves' ophthalmopathy.

This clonotype was seen a few times. V gene TRBV19 combines with J gene TRBJ1-1; D is unresolved. V was clipped by 9 bases and J by 2 bases, with 7 bases between them. The V gene's germline CDR1 is LNHDA and CDR2 SQIVND (reference sequence). The CDR3 contains 11 residues. The CDR3 loop reads CASEDNTEAFF. Written as DNA, the CDR3 is TGTGCCAGCGAAGACAACACTGAAGCTTTCTTT.

The chain uses TRBV2 and TRBJ2-2; TRBD2 agrees at 8 bases. CDR3 size: 16 residues. V was pared by 3 bases and J by 4 bases, with 7 bases of the junction left unmatched. The germline gives CDR1 SNHLY, CDR2 FYNNEI. As DNA, the CDR3 is TGTGCCAGCAGTGAGACCCGGGAGGGCCGCACCGGGGAGCTGTTTTTT. This codes for CASSETREGRTGELFF.

This clonotype was counted at least ten times. The chain couples TRBV28 to TRBJ1-2; D gene uncertain. V was clipped by 3 bases and J by 8 bases, with 19 bases between them. CDR1 is MDHEN, CDR2 SYDVKM, per germline. This CDR3 has 15 residues. The CDR3 loop reads CASSFLPGMSRGYTF. CDR3 sequence (DNA): TGTGCCAGCAGTTTCCTCCCGGGGATGAGCAGGGGCTACACCTTC.

The table lists this clonotype with many counts. The chain couples TRBV28 to TRBJ1-2; possible D gene TRBD1, 6 bases. The germline V and J ends were trimmed by 6 bases and 4 bases, with 15 bases remaining between them. Germline-derived CDR1 and CDR2 are MDHEN and SYDVKM. CDR3 length equals 14 residues. The CDR3 spells CASRPGGGAYGYTF. CDR3 nucleotide sequence: TGTGCCAGCAGACCCGGAGGGGGGGCCTATGGCTACACCTTC.

Many counts were recorded for this clonotype. This rearrangement joins TRBV6-1 to TRBJ2-7; D unclear. V lost 0 bases and J 3 bases, leaving 6 bases between the germline ends. Germline V CDR1 and CDR2: MNHNS, SASEGT. This CDR3 contains 13 residues. The DNA for the CDR3 is TGTGCCAGCAGTGAAGCGTCTTACTACGAGCAGTACTTC. Its protein product is CASSEASYYEQYF.

The rearrangement joins TRBV20-1 to TRBJ1-5, with D perhaps TRBD1 (6 bases). The CDR3 extends over 15 amino acids. Trimming removed 6 bases from V and 3 bases from J, with 18 bases in between. The germline CDR1 and CDR2 sequences are DFQATT and SNEGSKA (reference sequence). The CDR3 nucleotides read TGCAGTGCCCCCGCCGGGGGCGCTGACAATCAGCCCCAGCATTTT. Residues: CSAPAGGADNQPQHF.

This clonotype occurred a few times. The rearrangement links TRBV2 to TRBJ1-2, with TRBD1 identical over 9 bases. CDR1 is SNHLY, CDR2 FYNNEI, per germline. V lost 2 bases and J lost 7; bases outside the gene matches: 8. The CDR3 runs 15 residues. The CDR3 is CASSERFLQGAGYTF. As DNA, the CDR3 is TGTGCCAGCAGTGAAAGGTTCCTACAGGGGGCTGGCTACACCTTC.

Many counts were recorded for this clonotype. The V gene is TRBV5-1, the J gene TRBJ2-4; maybe TRBD1 (5 bases). V was shortened by 0 bases and J by 9 bases, with 10 bases between the two germline ends. The CDR3 sequence is 13 residues long. Germline V gene lookup returns CDR1 SGHRS and CDR2 YFSETQ. The CDR3 sequence is CASSLASQAIQYF. The CDR3 nucleotides are TGCGCCAGCAGCTTGGCCTCACAGGCCATTCAGTACTTC.